Given below is one TCR beta chain in context. It has no known antigen specificity. One base away there is no much larger clone; base qualities are not given. The sample comes from a study of human T cells and chemical hapten exposure (dated by TCRdb to 2020 to 2023). Concerning the study at large: For sensitization, 2% DPC in acetone was applied to an approximately 2 cm by approximately 2 cm area of upper inner arm skin. Throughout the roughly 25-week study period, patients were also given weekly therapeutic DPC doses on the scalp. Libraries were combined into a pool for sequencing, and differences in TCR yield between samples came mainly from small differences in library volumes within the pool. For TCR sequencing, blood came from 25 to 30 alopecia patients at anywhere from one to four time points (pre-sensitization, 2, 6 and 24 weeks). Patch testing was performed on the upper back with Finn chambers containing 0.01% DPC, and the patch tests were scored after 6 days according to International Contact Dermatitis Research Group standards. This study followed changes in the peripheral blood TCR repertoire in vivo during primary and secondary sensitization of alopecia patients to the hapten diphenylcyclopropenone (DPC). Patient blood was sampled pre-sensitization (week 0) and at 2, 6 and about 24 weeks after DPC sensitization. Alopecia areata with under or over 50% scalp involvement, alopecia totalis and alopecia universalis were represented in the patient cohort, which was mostly female.

Paper-wide results and their limitations: Patch test score was positively correlated with the number of PT1 expanded TCRs, with significance at thresholds 8, 16 and 32 but not at 4. DPC sensitization did not change how many TCRs were above 1 in 1000 frequency, and no evidence was found of alterations in global repertoire structure. Significantly more large CDR3 similarity clusters were formed by expanded TCRs than by pre-sensitization or healthy control sets, consistent with antigen-driven responses. Because every patient had alopecia, a presumed autoimmune disease, the patients' immune response might differ from that of healthy individuals. After repeated subsampling, changes were observed in the strength of the expansion versus patch-test correlation and in the threshold at which the correlation became significant.

Library method: RACE. Data came from a NextSeq 500. Library preparation attached unique molecular identifiers to individual cDNA molecules for quantitative, reproducible TCR counting. For every blood RNA sample, sequencing covered both the TCR alpha and TCR beta chains. On the authors' methods: A median of around 100,000 TCRs per sample was observed, with a range of about 20,000 to 750,000. The Decombinator software suite was used to annotate V, J and CDR3 in the TCR reads. For the PS versus PT1 abundance plots, all samples were subsampled to the same number of TCRs (28,000). TCRs were defined as expanded if absent before sensitization and observed at least eight times at the 2-week time point. In TCRdb, the public reads were trimmed at Q25 with fastp and aligned with MiXCR, with productive beta chains retained. Rows matching on CDR3 protein sequence are summarized as one entry with the most common DNA and genes. These V and J calls are TCRdb output, not the study's own analysis. Recorded for this sample are about 160,000 distinct CDR3 sequences; roughly a quarter of them occurred a single time. The top ten hold around 2.3% of the sample.

Reading the label with the study, this specimen's time point is: patch test 3, about 24 weeks after DPC sensitization. The intended sense of this specimen's treatment or condition label: therapeutic diphenylcyclopropenone sensitization with weekly scalp DPC. At every patch-test visit, the blood draw took place before the patch test was put on. To be eligible, patients had to be aged 18 to 70, diagnosed with alopecia and judged suitable for DPC therapy, while pregnant patients were excluded. Total RNA was isolated from unfractionated whole blood collected in Tempus Blood RNA tubes. This TCR derives from a woman between 18 and 29 years old with alopecia areata. Some clones in this sample may be carry-over from other donors' samples. The sample in question was whole blood, obtained in connection with sensitization to the hapten diphenylcyclopropenone (DPC).

The CDR3 has the sequence CASLKMGLASVTSYNEQFF. Read as DNA, the sequence is TGTGCCAGCCTGAAGATGGGACTAGCCTCCGTGACCTCCTACAATGAGCAGTTCTTC. The chain couples TRBV2 to TRBJ2-1; 9 bases in the middle match TRBD2. The CDR3 goes from the cysteine to the phenylalanine over 19 residues. This entry keeps only the CDR3 DNA: 57 bases, framed from base 1. The CDR1 and CDR2 encoded by the germline V gene are SNHLY and FYNNEI. V is cut back by 8 bases and J by 0 bases, with 17 bases in the junction unmatched.